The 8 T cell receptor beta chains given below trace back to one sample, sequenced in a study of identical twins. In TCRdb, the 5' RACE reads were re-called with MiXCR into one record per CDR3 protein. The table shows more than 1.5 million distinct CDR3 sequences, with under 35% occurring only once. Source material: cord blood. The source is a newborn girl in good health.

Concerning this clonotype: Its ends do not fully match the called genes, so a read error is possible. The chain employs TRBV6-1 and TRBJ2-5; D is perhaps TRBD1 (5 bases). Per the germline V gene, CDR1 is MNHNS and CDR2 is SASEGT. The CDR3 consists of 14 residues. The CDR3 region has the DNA TGTGCCAGCAGTGAGACAGCGTTTCAAGAGGCCCAGTACTTC. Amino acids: CASSETAFQEAQYF.

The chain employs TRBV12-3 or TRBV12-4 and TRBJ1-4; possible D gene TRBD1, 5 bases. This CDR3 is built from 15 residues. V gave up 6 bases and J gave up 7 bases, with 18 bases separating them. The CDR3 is CASSLAGSSPEKLFF. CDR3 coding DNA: TGTGCCAGCAGCCTAGCAGGGTCTTCGCCTGAAAAACTGTTTTTT.

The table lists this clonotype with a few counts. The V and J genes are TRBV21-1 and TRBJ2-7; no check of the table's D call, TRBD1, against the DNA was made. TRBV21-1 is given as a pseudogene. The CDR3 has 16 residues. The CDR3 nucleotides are TGTGCCAGCAGCAAAAGGACGACAGGGCACTCCTACGAGCAGTACTTC. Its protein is CASSKRTTGHSYEQYF.

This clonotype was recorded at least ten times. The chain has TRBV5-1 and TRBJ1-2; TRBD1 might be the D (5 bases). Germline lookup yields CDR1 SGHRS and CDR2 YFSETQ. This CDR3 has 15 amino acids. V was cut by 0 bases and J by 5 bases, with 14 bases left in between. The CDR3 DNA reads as TGCGCCAGCAGCTTGGGGGCCGGGACGGTTTATGGCTACACCTTC. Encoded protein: CASSLGAGTVYGYTF.

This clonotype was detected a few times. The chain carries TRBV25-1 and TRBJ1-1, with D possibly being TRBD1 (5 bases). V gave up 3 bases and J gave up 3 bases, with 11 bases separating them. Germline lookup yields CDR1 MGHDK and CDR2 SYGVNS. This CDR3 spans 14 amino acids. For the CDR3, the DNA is TGTGCCAGCAGTGATGGAGAGGGGCACACTGAAGCTTTCTTT. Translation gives CASSDGEGHTEAFF.

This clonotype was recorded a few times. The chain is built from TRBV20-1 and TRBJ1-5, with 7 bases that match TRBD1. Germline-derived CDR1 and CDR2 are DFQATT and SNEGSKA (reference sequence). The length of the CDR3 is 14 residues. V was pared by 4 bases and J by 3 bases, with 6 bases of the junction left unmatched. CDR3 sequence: CSAKVGGYNQPQHF. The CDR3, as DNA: TGCAGTGCTAAGGTAGGGGGCTACAATCAGCCCCAGCATTTT.

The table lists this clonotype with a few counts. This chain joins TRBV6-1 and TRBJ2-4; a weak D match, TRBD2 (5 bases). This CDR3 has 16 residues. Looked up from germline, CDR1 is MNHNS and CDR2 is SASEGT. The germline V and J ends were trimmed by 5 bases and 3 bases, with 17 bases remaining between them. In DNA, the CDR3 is TGTGCCAGCAGTATCGTCGCGAGTCGGGGCAAAAACATTCAGTACTTC. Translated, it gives CASSIVASRGKNIQYF.

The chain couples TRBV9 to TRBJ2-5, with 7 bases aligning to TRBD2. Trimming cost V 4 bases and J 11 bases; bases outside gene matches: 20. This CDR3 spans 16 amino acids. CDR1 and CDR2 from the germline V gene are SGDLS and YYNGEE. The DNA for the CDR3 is TGTGCCAGCAGCACCACGACTAGCTTTTTCGCCAATGAGCAGTACTTC. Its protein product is CASSTTTSFFANEQYF.